These 16 T cell receptor beta chains were sequenced from one sample in a study of PD-1 blockade in classical Hodgkin lymphoma (TCRdb year 2020). The time point label for this specimen denotes: cycle 4 day 1 (C4D1), after five to seven weeks of nivolumab. Every trial patient had relapsed after autologous stem cell transplantation, and cohorts A, B and C differed in prior brentuximab vedotin exposure. A Miltenyi CD4+ T cell isolation kit was used for magnetic negative selection to purify CD4+ T cells from thawed PBMCs. Library preparation used the immunoSEQ multiplex PCR assay. Entries here come from immuneACCESS through TCRdb and include only in-frame sequences with V and J called. Some clones fail to appear in such tables; in the studies checked, an unresolved V gene covers under half of the shortfall, and the cause of the remainder is unknown. This sample has around 26,000 clones in its table, and roughly 80% of those were observed once. In total, the top ten clones hold more than 3% of the sample.

Sequences were derived from CD4+ T cells from blood, sampled before the fourth cycle of nivolumab. The source of these receptors is a human donor with classical Hodgkin lymphoma.

The genes are TRBV5-1 and TRBJ1-2; D unresolved. CDR3 length equals 14 residues. V was pared by 4 bases and J by 4 bases, with 14 bases between. The germline CDR1 and CDR2 sequences are SGHRS and YFSETQ. CDR3 protein: CASSQNGVFYGYTF. The CDR3 region has the DNA TGCGCCAGCAGCCAGAATGGGGTATTCTATGGCTACACCTTC.

The chain couples TRBV2 to TRBJ1-3, with a tentative D call TRBD1 (5 bases). V lost 3 bases, J lost 3 bases, and 12 bases lay in between. Looked up from germline, CDR1 is SNHLY and CDR2 is FYNNEI. The CDR3 spans 15 residues. CDR3 DNA sequence: TGTGCCAGCAGTGAGCTTTGGGGGGTTGGAAACACCATATATTTT. Protein: CASSELWGVGNTIYF.

The chain uses TRBV2 and TRBJ1-1; 8 positions match TRBD1. V was pared by 8 bases and J by 5 bases, with 7 bases of the junction left unmatched. Per germline, CDR1 SNHLY and CDR2 FYNNEI. The CDR3 covers 13 residues. This chain's CDR3 is CASQGAGFTEAFF. CDR3 bases: TGTGCCAGCCAGGGGGCGGGTTTTACTGAAGCTTTCTTT.

This clone was recorded once. The chain employs TRBV28 and TRBJ1-1; D ambiguous. Trimming cost V 11 bases and J 1 base, with 14 bases left between them. This CDR3 comprises 13 residues. From germline, CDR1 is MDHEN and CDR2 SYDVKM. The CDR3 DNA is TGTGCCGGGATCTCGAGAGGGAACACTGAAGCTTTCTTT. Its translation: CAGISRGNTEAFF.

The rearrangement joins TRBV30 to TRBJ1-3; 8 bases are shared with TRBD1. The ends lost 3 bases at V and 4 bases at J; junction bases unmatched: 8. Germline CDR1 and CDR2: GTSNPN and SVGIG (reference sequence). The CDR3 extends over 15 amino acids. CDR3 bases: TGTGCCTGGAGCCCAGGGGGCGCGGGAGGAAACACCATATATTTT. It encodes CAWSPGGAGGNTIYF.

V is TRBV6-5 and J is TRBJ1-6, with 10 positions matching TRBD1. With V trimmed by 1 base and J by 9 bases, 3 bases remained unmatched. CDR1 is MNHEY and CDR2 is SVGAGI in the germline V gene. The CDR3 length is 15 residues. Written as DNA, the CDR3 is TGTGCCAGCAGTTACTGGGGACAGGGGAGTTCACCCCTCCACTTT. Its protein product is CASSYWGQGSSPLHF.

The chain combines TRBV10-3 with TRBJ1-2; possibly TRBD1 for D (5 bases). The CDR3 is 15 residues long. Germline V CDR1 and CDR2: ENHRY, SYGVKD. V was clipped by 0 bases and J by 8 bases, with 16 bases between them. The CDR3 region is CAISESRRGLAGYTF. The CDR3 region has the DNA TGTGCCATCAGTGAGTCACGGCGGGGGTTGGCGGGCTACACCTTC.

The chain carries TRBV28 and TRBJ2-7; either TRBD1 or TRBD2 may fit D (5 bases each). V was cut by 4 bases and J by 4 bases, with 17 bases left in between. Germline V gene data show CDR1 as MDHEN and CDR2 as SYDVKM. The CDR3 runs 15 residues. CDR3 in DNA: TGTGCCAGCAGTTACCGGGACCCCGGAAGGTACGAGCAGTACTTC. Translating it yields CASSYRDPGRYEQYF.

The chain links TRBV5-1 to TRBJ1-4; D remains unclear. V lost 2 bases to trimming and J lost 4 bases, with 12 bases between them. Germline CDR1 SGHRS, CDR2 YFSETQ. The CDR3 contains 15 residues. The CDR3 nucleotides read TGCGCCAGCAGCTTCGGAGAATACGGTAATGAAAAACTGTTTTTT. Translated: CASSFGEYGNEKLFF.

The chain joins TRBV5-6 to TRBJ2-3; TRBD1 matches at 9 bases. There are 15 residues in the CDR3. The germline gives CDR1 SGHDT, CDR2 YYEEEE. The V segment lost 4 bases and the J segment 3 bases; nucleotides outside the gene matches: 6. CDR3 DNA: TGTGCCAGCAGCGCCCGACAGGGGGAAACAGATACGCAGTATTTT. Encoded protein: CASSARQGETDTQYF. Based on the CDR3 plus reference TRBV5-6 and TRBJ2-3, the full variable domain is DAGVTQSPTHLIKTRGQQVTLRCSPKSGHDTVSWYQQALGQGPQFIFQYYEEEERQRGNFPDRFSGHQFPNYSSELNVNALLLGDSALYLCASSARQGETDTQYFGPGTRLTVL.

This clone appeared once. The chain has TRBV27 and TRBJ2-7; D may be TRBD1 or TRBD2 (6 bases each). From germline, CDR1 is MNHEY and CDR2 SMNVEV (reference sequence). This CDR3 is built from 16 residues. The ends were cut back, 3 bases at V and 1 base at J, with 16 bases in the middle. CDR3 protein: CASSLVGGASSYEQYF. Here the CDR3 DNA reads TGTGCCAGCAGTTTGGTGGGGGGCGCATCGTCCTACGAGCAGTACTTC.

The chain couples TRBV2 to TRBJ2-2; 7 nucleotides match TRBD2. V shed 4 bases and J 3 bases; nucleotides not matched to a gene: 2. Germline V CDR1 and CDR2: SNHLY, FYNNEI. The CDR3 spans 14 residues. The CDR3 loop reads CASSGLADTGELFF. The CDR3 DNA reads TGTGCCAGCAGTGGGCTAGCGGACACCGGGGAGCTGTTTTTT.

This chain uses TRBV2 with TRBJ1-1; D is possibly TRBD1 (6 bases). V was trimmed by 7 bases and J by 1 base, leaving 10 bases between them. This CDR3 comprises 13 residues. Germline values: CDR1 SNHLY, CDR2 FYNNEI. The CDR3 DNA follows: TGTGCCAGCATAGAACAGGGGAACACTGAAGCTTTCTTT. This sequence encodes CASIEQGNTEAFF.

J is TRBJ1-1 and V is TRBV15; 9 nucleotides line up with TRBD1. CDR1 is LNHNV and CDR2 is YYDKDF in the germline V gene (reference sequence). The CDR3 loop spans 17 amino acids. The V gene end was trimmed by 1 base and the J gene end by 1 base; junction bases not matched to a gene: 7. The CDR3 loop reads CATSRVPGQGGNTEAFF. The CDR3, as DNA: TGTGCCACCAGCAGAGTCCCGGGACAGGGTGGGAACACTGAAGCTTTCTTT.

This chain links TRBV28 with TRBJ2-1; 11 bases are shared with TRBD2. The CDR3 has 15 amino acids. V gave up 4 bases and J gave up 4 bases; unmatched junction bases: 3. The V gene's germline CDR1 is MDHEN and CDR2 SYDVKM. The CDR3 nucleotides read TGTGCCAGCAGTTCCCCTAGCGGGGGGTACAATGAGCAGTTCTTC. This sequence encodes CASSSPSGGYNEQFF. Filled out from reference TRBV28 and TRBJ2-1, the complete variable domain reads DVKVTQSSRYLVKRTGEKVFLECVQDMDHENMFWYRQDPGLGLRLIYFSYDVKMKEKGDIPEGYSVSREKKERFSLILESASTNQTSMYLCASSSPSGGYNEQFFGPGTRLTVL.

The chain joins TRBV7-2 to TRBJ1-6; no reliable D call. Trimming stripped 0 bases from V and 1 base from J, with 16 bases between. In germline, CDR1 is SGHTA, CDR2 FQGNSA. The CDR3 consists of 19 residues. The CDR3 loop reads CASSLASPLGSSYNSPLHF. CDR3 bases: TGTGCCAGCAGCTTAGCCTCCCCTCTTGGTTCATCCTATAATTCACCCCTCCACTTT.